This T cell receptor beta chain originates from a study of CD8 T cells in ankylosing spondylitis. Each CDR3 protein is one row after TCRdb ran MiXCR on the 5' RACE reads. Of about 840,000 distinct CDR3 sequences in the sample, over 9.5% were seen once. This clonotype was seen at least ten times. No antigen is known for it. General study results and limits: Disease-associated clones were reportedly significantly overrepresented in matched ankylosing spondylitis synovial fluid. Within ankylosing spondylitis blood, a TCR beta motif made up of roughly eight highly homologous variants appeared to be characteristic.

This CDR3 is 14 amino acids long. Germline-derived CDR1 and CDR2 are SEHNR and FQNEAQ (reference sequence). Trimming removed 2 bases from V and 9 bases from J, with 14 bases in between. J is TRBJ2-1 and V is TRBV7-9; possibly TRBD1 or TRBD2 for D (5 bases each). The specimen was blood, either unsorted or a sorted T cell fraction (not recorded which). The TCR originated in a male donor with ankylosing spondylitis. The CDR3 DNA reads TGTGCCAGCAGCTTACGGGACCTTGGTAGTGAGCAGTTCTTC. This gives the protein CASSLRDLGSEQFF.